The clone carrying this TCR beta chain was found many times. Antigen: not known. The sample originates from a study of T cell repertoires in cytomegalovirus infection. Study overall: Both CMV infection and a matching HLA type were indicated by public TCR beta signatures.

TCRdb analysed the reads with MiXCR anew, one entry per CDR3 protein. The sample records about 300,000 distinct CDR3 sequences, roughly 9.3% being singletons. Study-level findings and limits: Identification of carriers of CMV plus the relevant HLA was achieved through cumulative public TCR beta family frequency.

Trimming cost V 1 base and J 9 bases, with 16 bases left between them. The CDR3 is made up of 16 amino acids. Germline CDR1 SGHVS, CDR2 FNYEAQ. The J gene is TRBJ1-6, the V gene TRBV7-6, with D possibly being TRBD1 (6 bases). Sequencing input: PBMCs. The clonotype comes from a human donor in good health (CMV status not recorded). Some clones in this sample may be carry-over from other donors' samples. The CDR3 spells CASSLGGGGGGSPLHF. In DNA form, the CDR3 reads TGTGCCAGCAGCTTAGGGGGGGGCGGAGGTGGTTCACCCCTCCACTTT.